One and the same sample provided the 25 T cell receptor beta chains below, sequenced in a study of beta chain features in type 1 diabetes. General study results and limits: Researchers report that Type 1 diabetes patients had moderately but significantly shorter TCRB CDR3s across all four CD4+ subsets.

Reverse transcribing all isolated RNA meant expressed TCRB transcripts were sequenced. Sequenced by immunoSEQ multiplex PCR; TCRdb stores in-frame clones only, minus some. The table has 600,000 or so clones, 9.5% to 15% seen once. For these receptors, no antigen is known. Sequencing was performed on naive CD4+ T cells from blood. The receptor set was obtained from a man aged 25-45 years with type 1 diabetes.

The V call is TRBV27, the J call TRBJ2-7; 7 bases fit TRBD1. The CDR3 covers 16 residues. Trimming at V came to 5 bases and at J to 6 bases, leaving 16 bases not matched to a gene. CDR1 is MNHEY and CDR2 is SMNVEV in the germline V gene (reference sequence). Written as DNA, the CDR3 is TGTGCCAGCAGTCCCCCCCGAGGGGGCGAGTTAAGCGAGCAGTACTTC. It yields the protein CASSPPRGGELSEQYF.

The chain couples TRBV4-1 to TRBJ2-6; possible D gene TRBD2, 5 bases. CDR1 MGHRA and CDR2 YSYEKL come from the germline V gene. The CDR3 sequence is 15 residues long. The V end was cut by 1 base, the J end by 7 bases, with 11 bases between. The CDR3 here is CASSQAGVVANVLTF. The CDR3 DNA is TGCGCCAGCAGCCAAGCCGGGGTTGTAGCCAACGTCCTGACTTTC.

The chain has TRBV4-3 and TRBJ1-2; 12 nucleotides line up with TRBD1. The CDR3 consists of 15 residues. The trim removed 4 bases at V and 4 bases at J, leaving 4 bases unmatched. Germline V gene data show CDR1 as LGHNA and CDR2 as YSLEER. The CDR3 DNA reads as TGCGCCAGCAGCCTGGGACAGGGGGCGAGCTATGGCTACACCTTC. This translates into CASSLGQGASYGYTF.

J is TRBJ2-7 and V is TRBV9, with D possibly TRBD1 on 6 matching bases. The V and J ends lost 0 bases and 6 bases respectively, with 13 bases between them. In germline, CDR1 is SGDLS, CDR2 YYNGEE. The CDR3 contains 14 residues. The CDR3 is CASSVGVGDIEQYF. The CDR3, as DNA: TGTGCCAGCAGCGTAGGGGTAGGGGACATCGAGCAGTACTTC.

This clone came up a few times. The CDR3 coding sequence is TGTGCCAGCAGCTTAGCGGCTGAGCAGTTCTTC. This encodes CASSLAAEQFF. The chain links TRBV7-9 to TRBJ2-1; D gene ambiguous. CDR3 size: 11 residues. V dropped 0 bases and J dropped 9 bases, with 3 bases sitting between them. CDR1 is SEHNR and CDR2 is FQNEAQ in the germline V gene (reference sequence).

The chain recombines TRBV2 with TRBJ2-3; possible D gene TRBD1, 5 bases. V was shortened by 6 bases and J by 2 bases, with 12 bases between the two germline ends. Germline V gene data show CDR1 as SNHLY and CDR2 as FYNNEI. The CDR3 totals 14 residues. In DNA, the CDR3 is TGTGCCAGCAGAAGAGGACAATCCACAGATACGCAGTATTTT. This translates into CASRRGQSTDTQYF. Full variable domain (rest looked up from reference TRBV2 and TRBJ2-3): EPEVTQTPSHQVTQMGQEVILRCVPISNHLYFYWYRQILGQKVEFLVSFYNNEISEKSEIFDDQFSVERPDGSNFTLKIRSTKLEDSAMYFCASRRGQSTDTQYFGPGTRLTVL.

J is TRBJ2-3 and V is TRBV5-1; TRBD2 might be the D (6 bases). V dropped 5 bases and J dropped 1 base, with 8 bases sitting between them. CDR3 length equals 13 residues. Germline CDR1 is SGHRS and CDR2 is YFSETQ. CDR3 sequence (DNA): TGCGCCAGCAGGGACTATGGCACAGATACGCAGTATTTT. Amino acids: CASRDYGTDTQYF.

The V and J genes are TRBV30 and TRBJ2-7, with 9 bases matching TRBD1. The J segment lost 12 bases and the V segment lost 2 bases, leaving 11 bases of the junction unmatched. CDR3 length: 13 residues. The germline CDR1 and CDR2 sequences are GTSNPN and SVGIG (reference sequence). DNA of the CDR3: TGTGCCTGGAGTAGCCCGCGGGACAGGGCGATGTACTTC. Amino acid sequence: CAWSSPRDRAMYF.

The V and J genes are TRBV28 and TRBJ1-4; D is perhaps TRBD1 (5 bases). The CDR3 runs to 13 residues. V was clipped by 10 bases and J by 5 bases, with 14 bases between them. Germline V gives CDR1 MDHEN, CDR2 SYDVKM. CDR3 nucleotides: TGTGCCACCTTGGGGCCAGCAAATGAAAAACTGTTTTTT. It specifies CATLGPANEKLFF.

A remark on this clone: Distinct nucleotide sequences in the sample also encode this CDR3. The CDR3 region is CASSVDSTDTQYF. The CDR3 DNA sequence: TGTGCCAGCAGCGTAGACTCCACAGATACGCAGTATTTT. The gene calls are TRBV9 and TRBJ2-3; D not resolved. V lost 0 bases and J 2 bases, leaving 4 bases between the germline ends. CDR3 length: 13 residues. Germline loops: CDR1 SGDLS, CDR2 YYNGEE.

This clone was observed a few times. Different DNA sequences within this sample yield the same CDR3. J is TRBJ2-3 and V is TRBV7-2; D is unclear. The CDR3 is made up of 12 amino acids. Trimming cost V 3 bases and J 2 bases, with 3 bases left between them. Germline V gene sequence: CDR1 SGHTA, CDR2 FQGNSA. The CDR3 region has the DNA TGTGCCAGCAGCTTTGACACAGATACGCAGTATTTT. This codes for CASSFDTDTQYF. The full variable domain, with the rest looked up from reference TRBV7-2 and TRBJ2-3, is GAGVSQSPSNKVTEKGKDVELRCDPISGHTALYWYRQSLGQGLEFLIYFQGNSAPDKSGLPSDRFSAERTGGSVSTLTIQRTQQEDSAVYLCASSFDTDTQYFGPGTRLTVL.

This chain joins TRBV7-2 and TRBJ1-1; D may be TRBD1 (6 bases). The V gene lost 6 bases and the J gene lost 5 bases, with 13 bases spanning the gap. Germline CDR1 and CDR2: SGHTA and FQGNSA. This CDR3 contains 13 residues. The CDR3 DNA reads TGTGCCAGCAGATTACAGGGAGATACTGAAGCTTTCTTT. Amino acids: CASRLQGDTEAFF.

The chain employs TRBV5-4 and TRBJ2-7; 10 nucleotides agree with TRBD1. CDR1 and CDR2 (germline): SGHNT, YYREEE (reference sequence). The CDR3 is 14 amino acids. The V segment lost 4 bases and the J segment 2 bases; nucleotides outside the gene matches: 3. This chain's CDR3 is CASSLGTGAYEQYF. The CDR3 region has the DNA TGTGCCAGCAGCCTTGGGACAGGGGCCTACGAGCAGTACTTC.

The chain joins TRBV6-5 to TRBJ2-7; no definite D call. The germline gives CDR1 MNHEY, CDR2 SVGAGI. The CDR3 length is 16 residues. V lost 0 bases to trimming and J lost 3 bases, with 15 bases between them. CDR3 in amino acids: CASSYSISPSYYEQYF. CDR3 coding DNA: TGTGCCAGCAGTTACTCGATTAGTCCCAGCTACTACGAGCAGTACTTC.

The chain links TRBV7-2 to TRBJ1-4, with D tentatively TRBD1 (5 bases). CDR1 and CDR2 (germline): SGHTA, FQGNSA. This CDR3 spans 15 amino acids. V lost 5 bases and J 2 bases, leaving 12 bases between the germline ends. The CDR3 nucleotides are TGTGCCAGCAGCCCTCAGGGAACGACTAATGAAAAACTGTTTTTT. This sequence encodes CASSPQGTTNEKLFF.

This rearrangement joins TRBV6-6 to TRBJ2-1, with D maybe TRBD1 (6 bases). The V end lost 4 bases, the J end lost 7 bases, and 8 bases lay between the germline ends. Germline assignment: CDR1 MNHNY and CDR2 SVGAGI (reference sequence). This CDR3 has 12 amino acids. Here the CDR3 DNA reads TGTGCCAGCAGTTCAGGGGTGAATGAGCAGTTCTTC. Its translation is CASSSGVNEQFF.

The rearrangement uses TRBV7-2 and TRBJ1-2; no clear D. The CDR3 totals 12 residues. In germline, CDR1 is SGHTA, CDR2 FQGNSA. V lost 3 bases and J lost 3, with 5 bases in between. CDR3 nucleotides: TGTGCCAGCAGCTTGAGAGACTATGGCTACACCTTC. This gives the protein CASSLRDYGYTF.

This rearrangement joins TRBV6-5 to TRBJ2-7; D possibly corresponds to TRBD1 (6 bases). CDR1 MNHEY and CDR2 SVGAGI come from the germline V gene. The V end lost 2 bases, the J end lost 6 bases, and 14 bases lay between the germline ends. This CDR3 has 14 residues. The CDR3 spells CASSYDRMSIEQYF. CDR3 coding DNA: TGTGCCAGCAGTTACGACAGGATGAGCATCGAGCAGTACTTC.

The chain couples TRBV9 to TRBJ2-3; 9 positions agree with TRBD2. Per the germline V gene, CDR1 is SGDLS and CDR2 is YYNGEE. This CDR3 has 18 residues. With 0 bases clipped from V and 1 base from J, the junction kept 9 bases outside the gene matches. CDR3 sequence reads: CASSVAPSGDKRTDTQYF. DNA of the CDR3: TGTGCCAGCAGCGTAGCCCCTAGCGGGGATAAACGCACAGATACGCAGTATTTT. The variable domain in full, completed from reference TRBV9 and TRBJ2-3, reads DSGVTQTPKHLITATGQRVTLRCSPRSGDLSVYWYQQSLDQGLQFLIQYYNGEERAKGNILERFSAQQFPDLHSELNLSSLELGDSALYFCASSVAPSGDKRTDTQYFGPGTRLTVL.

This clone was observed a few times. This chain links TRBV7-2 with TRBJ2-7; 9 bases map to TRBD2. Germline CDR1 is SGHTA and CDR2 is FQGNSA. This CDR3 spans 13 amino acids. J lost 3 bases, V lost 6 bases, and 3 bases had no gene match. CDR3 in DNA: TGTGCCAGCAGTGGTAGCGGGGGCTACGAGCAGTACTTC. Translation gives CASSGSGGYEQYF.

This clone was detected a few times. The J gene is TRBJ2-6, the V gene TRBV27, with TRBD1 matching over 7 bases. The CDR3 is made up of 18 amino acids. Germline V gives CDR1 MNHEY, CDR2 SMNVEV (reference sequence). V lost 5 bases to trimming and J lost 0 bases; unmatched junction nucleotides: 10. The chain's CDR3 is CASSKQGFRSSGANVLTF. CDR3 in DNA: TGTGCCAGCAGTAAACAGGGGTTTAGAAGCTCTGGGGCCAACGTCCTGACTTTC.

A few counts support this clone. This sequence joins TRBV9 and TRBJ1-5; 11 bases agree with TRBD1. Germline lookup yields CDR1 SGDLS and CDR2 YYNGEE. V was clipped by 3 bases and J by 4 bases; unmatched bases: 6. The CDR3 totals 16 residues. CDR3 sequence (DNA): TGTGCCAGCAGCGCCGGGGACAGGGGGACAAATCAGCCCCAGCATTTT. It translates to CASSAGDRGTNQPQHF.

This clone was picked up a small number of times. The chain links TRBV5-1 to TRBJ1-2; 7 nucleotides line up with TRBD1. Germline CDR1 reads SGHRS; CDR2 reads YFSETQ. With V trimmed by 3 bases and J by 6 bases, 8 bases remained unmatched. The CDR3 extends over 14 amino acids. Here the CDR3 reads CASSSGQTGDGYTF. The CDR3 coding sequence is TGCGCCAGCAGCTCGGGACAGACTGGCGATGGCTACACCTTC.

This clone was counted between two and nine times. J is TRBJ1-3 and V is TRBV27; unclear D gene. This CDR3 region has 13 residues. Germline assignment: CDR1 MNHEY and CDR2 SMNVEV (reference sequence). Deletions cut 8 bases from V and 0 bases from J, with 8 bases between. DNA of the CDR3: TGTGCCAGCCGGGGAAACTCTGGAAACACCATATATTTT. Amino acid sequence: CASRGNSGNTIYF.

This chain joins TRBV7-2 and TRBJ2-7, with D perhaps given as TRBD1 or TRBD2 (6 bases each). The V end was cut by 1 base, the J end by 4 bases, with 11 bases between. This CDR3 comprises 14 residues. CDR1 is SGHTA, CDR2 FQGNSA, per germline. CDR3 DNA: TGTGCCAGCAGCTTAGAGGGGGGTCTATACGAGCAGTACTTC. Translation: CASSLEGGLYEQYF.